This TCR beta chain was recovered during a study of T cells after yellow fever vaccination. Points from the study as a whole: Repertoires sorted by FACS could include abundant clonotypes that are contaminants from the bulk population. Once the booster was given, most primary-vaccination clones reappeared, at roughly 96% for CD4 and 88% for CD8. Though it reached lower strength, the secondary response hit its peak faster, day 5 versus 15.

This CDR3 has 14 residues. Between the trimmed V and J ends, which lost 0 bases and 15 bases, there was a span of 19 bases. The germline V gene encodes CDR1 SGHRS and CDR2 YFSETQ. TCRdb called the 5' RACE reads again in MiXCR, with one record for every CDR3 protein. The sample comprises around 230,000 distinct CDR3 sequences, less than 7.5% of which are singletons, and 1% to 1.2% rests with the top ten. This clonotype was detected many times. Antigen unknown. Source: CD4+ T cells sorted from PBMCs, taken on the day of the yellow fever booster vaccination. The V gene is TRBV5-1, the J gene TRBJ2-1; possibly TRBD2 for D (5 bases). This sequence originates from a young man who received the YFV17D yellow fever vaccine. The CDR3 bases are TGCGCCAGCAGCTTGGAGGTTAGCGTGCCGTTTCGGTTCTTC. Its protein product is CASSLEVSVPFRFF. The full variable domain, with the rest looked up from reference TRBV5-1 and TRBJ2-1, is KAGVTQTPRYLIKTRGQQVTLSCSPISGHRSVSWYQQTPGQGLQFLFEYFSETQRNKGNFPGRFSGRQFSNSRSEMNVSTLELGDSALYLCASSLEVSVPFRFFGPGTRLTVL.